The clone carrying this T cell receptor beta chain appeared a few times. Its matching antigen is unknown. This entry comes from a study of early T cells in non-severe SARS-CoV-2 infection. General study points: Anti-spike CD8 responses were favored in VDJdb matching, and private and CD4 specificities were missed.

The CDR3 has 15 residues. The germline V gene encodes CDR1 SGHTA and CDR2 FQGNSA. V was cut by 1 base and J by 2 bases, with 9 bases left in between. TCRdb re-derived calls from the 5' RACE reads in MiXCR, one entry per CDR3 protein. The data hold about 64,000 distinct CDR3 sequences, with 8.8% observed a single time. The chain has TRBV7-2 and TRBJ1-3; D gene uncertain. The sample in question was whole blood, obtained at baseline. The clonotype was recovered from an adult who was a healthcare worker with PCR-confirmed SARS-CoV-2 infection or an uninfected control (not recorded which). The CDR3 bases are TGTGCCAGCAGCTTAGAAGGGAGCCCTGGAAACACCATATATTTT. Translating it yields CASSLEGSPGNTIYF.